This T cell receptor (beta chain) was retrieved from a study of blood T cell repertoires in COVID-19 (dated by TCRdb to between 2020 and 2021). Regarding the research as a whole: Samples covering the acute and convalescent phases of COVID-19 were provided by collaborators in the United States, Italy and Spain. The samples were drawn from the first 160 participants of the ongoing ImmuneRACE study and from roughly 1,300 subjects provided by 6 global collaborators. Where available, HLA class I and class II types were taken from metadata supplied by the sample provider and were not determined by assay-based typing. A de-identified subject ID, COVID-19 status, age in years and sex were almost always included in the sample metadata. The prospective study material was composed of cDNA or gDNA derived from T cells, B-cell-depleted T cells, or PBMCs. Deeply sampled blood TCRbeta repertoires from subjects exposed to, actively infected with, or recovered from COVID-19 were included in the dataset. The repertoires were made available in a free public database intended to serve as a resource for research on the immune response to SARS-CoV-2.

The germline V gene (reference sequence) yields SGHNT for CDR1 and YYREEE for CDR2. After removal of 7 bases from V and 7 bases from J, the junction retains 6 bases not matched to a gene. The cysteine opens and the phenylalanine closes a CDR3 of 13 amino acids. Only the CDR3 region is kept as DNA, spanning 39 bases read in frame from base 1. Participants in the prospective study were aged about 18 to 100 years, lived in 24 United States geographic areas, and enrolled through a virtual design. Cohort assignment in the prospective study relied on participant-reported clinical history from a screening survey and a study questionnaire. Exposed participants had been in contact, within 2 weeks of entering the study, with a person who had a PCR-confirmed or clinician-diagnosed case of COVID-19. In the prospective study, mobile phlebotomists collected whole blood, serum and a nasopharyngeal or oropharyngeal swab from each participant. Participants in the prospective study had the option to provide additional blood draws and questionnaires over a roughly 2-month period. Before DNA extraction, prospective study blood samples were shipped either frozen or at room temperature.

Summary of the overall study and its limitations: Clinical and demographic metadata were provided uncurated, with the amount varying by source and participant.

Worth noting for this clone: This receptor's antigen is unknown. Base quality data are lacking; no much larger clone is found one base away.

TCRbeta CDR3 regions were amplified from genomic DNA using the immunoSEQ Assay, a bias-controlled multiplex PCR. The authors' pipeline ran thus. Nucleated cell counts per sample were estimated from amplification of reference gene primers within the assay. Sequence reads were collapsed and filtered to measure the absolute abundance of every unique TCRbeta CDR3 rearrangement. For each sample, productive Simpson clonality was calculated by taking the square root of Simpson's diversity index across productive rearrangements. As stored in TCRdb, this immuneACCESS dataset retains in-frame rearrangements with V and J assigned. A fraction of the clones does not appear; measured against another copy, unresolved V genes explain less than half of the discrepancy, and the remainder lacks a known reason. The V and J calls and the clone size are those of that table, but D and trimming were determined from the DNA. This sample gives roughly 320,000 clones in total; 90% of them show up just once. Of the sample, around 4.2% falls within the top ten clones.

The sequence joins TRBV5-4 to TRBJ1-3, and TRBD1 matches 9 of the central bases. Specimen: PBMCs or T cells enriched from blood (not recorded which). This TCR derives from a woman between 25 and 40 years old who had been exposed to COVID-19. The CDR3 region: CASQGQGGNTIYF. The DNA sequence is TGTGCCAGCCAGGGACAGGGAGGGAACACCATATATTTT.